This TCR beta chain was captured by sequencing in a study of CD8+ T cells in alopecia areata. Study-wide results and caveats: Clonality exceeded that of normal scalp in lesional scalp, most notably in alopecia totalis/universalis.

Once RNA had been extracted, it was reverse transcribed into cDNA to act as the sequencing template. The data were produced by immunoSEQ multiplex PCR, yet TCRdb's version contains in-frame clones alone and is incomplete. Of some 110,000 clones in the sample, roughly two fifths are singletons; the top ten hold approximately 3.3%. In germline, CDR1 is SQVTM, CDR2 ANQGSEA. This CDR3 comprises 13 residues. The junction had 11 bases not matched to a gene; V was cut back by 7 bases and J by 7 bases. About this clone itself: The target antigen is unknown.

Input material: CD4+ T cells sorted from blood. The clonotype comes from a human donor with alopecia areata. V usage is TRBV29-1 and J usage is TRBJ1-2, with 8 bases identical to TRBD1. Here the CDR3 DNA reads TGCAGCGCCCGGAGGCAGGGGGCAGGTGGCTACACCTTC. This translates into CSARRQGAGGYTF.